The 20 T cell receptor beta chains presented below share a single source sample, sequenced in a study of identical twins. TCRdb reprocessed the 5' RACE reads via MiXCR and lists one record per CDR3 protein. Here the sample spans 1.5 million to 2 million distinct CDR3 sequences, about 30% being singletons. The sample consisted of cord blood. Receptors were obtained from a newborn girl in good health.

The chain carries TRBV10-3 and TRBJ1-5, with 8 bases aligning to TRBD1. This CDR3 is built from 13 residues. The V and J ends lost 9 bases and 7 bases, in that order; junction bases with no gene match: 8. Per germline, CDR1 ENHRY and CDR2 SYGVKD. The CDR3 protein is CAMQGAQAQPQHF. The DNA of the CDR3 is TGTGCCATGCAGGGGGCGCAGGCCCAGCCCCAGCATTTT.

V and J are TRBV2 and TRBJ2-7; 8 positions match TRBD2. V lost 4 bases to trimming and J lost 6 bases; unmatched junction nucleotides: 8. The CDR3 has 14 residues. The germline V gene has CDR1 SNHLY and CDR2 FYNNEI. CDR3 in amino acids: CASSVGRGPGEQYF. The CDR3 coding sequence is TGTGCCAGCAGTGTCGGGAGGGGCCCTGGCGAGCAGTACTTC.

This clonotype appeared a few times. The chain uses TRBV18 and TRBJ2-7; the match to TRBD1 covers 10 bases. There are 14 residues in the CDR3. Germline CDR1 reads KGHSH; CDR2 reads LQKENI. V shed 3 bases, J shed 2 bases, and the junction held 1 base outside the gene matches. DNA for the CDR3: TGTGCCAGCTCACCGACAGGGGGCACCTACGAGCAGTACTTC. It yields the protein CASSPTGGTYEQYF.

At least ten counts were recorded for this clonotype. The CDR3 spells CATRTIATYEQYF. The CDR3 region has the DNA TGTGCCACCAGGACTATTGCCACTTACGAGCAGTACTTC. The rearrangement joins TRBV15 to TRBJ2-7, with D tentatively TRBD2 (5 bases). This CDR3 is 13 amino acids long. Looked up from germline, CDR1 is LNHNV and CDR2 is YYDKDF (reference sequence). V lost 6 bases and J lost 4, with 13 bases in between.

The chain joins TRBV5-1 to TRBJ2-1; D is undetermined. CDR1 and CDR2 (germline): SGHRS, YFSETQ. Trimming took off 2 bases at V and 11 bases at J, with 8 bases between the two ends. This CDR3 contains 11 residues. The CDR3 loop is CASSLGIQQFF. The CDR3 nucleotides read TGCGCCAGCAGCTTAGGAATCCAGCAGTTCTTC.

This clonotype was observed a handful of times. The chain is built from TRBV12-3 or TRBV12-4 and TRBJ1-5, with TRBD1 matching over 7 bases. The CDR3 loop spans 18 amino acids. With 2 bases clipped from V and 0 bases from J, the junction kept 10 bases outside the gene matches. The CDR3 coding sequence is TGTGCCAGCAGTTTAAATCTGGCAGGGGGGCATAGCAATCAGCCCCAGCATTTT. Protein: CASSLNLAGGHSNQPQHF.

This clonotype showed up just a few times. V is TRBV5-1 and J is TRBJ2-7; no reliable D call. Trimming pared 4 bases from V and 0 bases from J, leaving 11 bases between. Germline CDR1 reads SGHRS; CDR2 reads YFSETQ. There are 14 residues in the CDR3. In DNA, the CDR3 is TGCGCCAGCAGCCGGATTGACCGCTCCTACGAGCAGTACTTC. Residues: CASSRIDRSYEQYF.

This clonotype was detected a few times. V usage is TRBV12-3 or TRBV12-4 and J usage is TRBJ2-7, with 7 bases matching TRBD1. Trimming cost V 2 bases and J 6 bases; bases outside gene matches: 13. The CDR3 is made up of 16 amino acids. In DNA form, the CDR3 reads TGTGCCAGCAGTTTACAGCAGGGACAGAGGGAAGGCGAGCAGTACTTC. Translating it yields CASSLQQGQREGEQYF.

This clonotype appeared a few times. The CDR3 DNA reads TGTGCCAGCAGCAAAAGGAGGGGTCAGCCCCAGCATTTT. It is translated as CASSKRRGQPQHF. This chain joins TRBV21-1 and TRBJ1-5. TRBV21-1 represents a pseudogene. This CDR3 comprises 13 residues.

This rearrangement joins TRBV5-4 to TRBJ2-1; the match to TRBD2 covers 14 bases. Germline V gene sequence: CDR1 SGHNT, CDR2 YYREEE (reference sequence). The trim removed 3 bases at V and 9 bases at J, leaving 11 bases unmatched. The CDR3 runs 17 residues. The CDR3 region has the DNA TGTGCCAGCAGCTATCCACAGGGACTAGCGGGGGTTGGTGAGCAGTTCTTC. It codes for CASSYPQGLAGVGEQFF.

The chain recombines TRBV5-5 with TRBJ2-3; TRBD1 might be the D (6 bases). Trimming cost V 0 bases and J 3 bases, with 14 bases left between them. The CDR3 runs 16 residues. Germline lookup yields CDR1 SGHKS and CDR2 YYEKEE (reference sequence). The CDR3, as DNA: TGTGCCAGCAGCTTGGAAACAGGGTTCCCTACAGATACGCAGTATTTT. This translates into CASSLETGFPTDTQYF.

Only a few counts were recorded for this clonotype. This chain joins TRBV27 and TRBJ1-2, with D hard to call. V was cut by 3 bases and J by 2 bases, with 10 bases left in between. CDR1 and CDR2 (germline): MNHEY, SMNVEV (reference sequence). The CDR3 runs 14 residues. The CDR3 DNA reads as TGTGCCAGCAGTTTCGTCACTGTGAACTATGGCTACACCTTC. Its protein is CASSFVTVNYGYTF.

The gene calls are TRBV12-3 or TRBV12-4 and TRBJ2-7, with 7 bases aligning to TRBD2. The CDR3 consists of 15 residues. Germline trimming cut 3 bases from V and 3 bases from J; bases unmatched to any gene: 8. The CDR3 here is CASSFSYSGDYEQYF. The CDR3 region has the DNA TGTGCCAGCAGTTTTTCCTACAGCGGGGACTACGAGCAGTACTTC.

A few counts support this clonotype. This chain connects TRBV5-1 to TRBJ1-1; D is possibly TRBD1 (5 bases). CDR1 and CDR2 (germline): SGHRS, YFSETQ. The ends were cut back, 0 bases at V and 0 bases at J, with 18 bases in the middle. The CDR3 runs to 18 residues. CDR3 protein: CASSLGRGGAVMNTEAFF. The CDR3 bases are TGCGCCAGCAGCTTGGGTAGGGGTGGGGCCGTTATGAACACTGAAGCTTTCTTT.

The chain couples TRBV7-7 to TRBJ1-2; 8 bases match TRBD1. This CDR3 is 16 amino acids long. Germline CDR1 and CDR2: SSHAT and FNYEAQ (reference sequence). Unmatched junction bases numbered 12, after V lost 5 bases and J lost 4 bases. CDR3: CASSHTEGQESYGYTF. Here the CDR3 DNA reads TGTGCCAGCAGCCACACTGAGGGACAGGAGAGCTATGGCTACACCTTC.

Turning to this clonotype: The CDR3 end shows no conserved phenylalanine or tryptophan, and so a read error is likely. V and J are TRBV5-1 and TRBJ2-3; 11 positions agree with TRBD2. J gave up 1 base and V 4 bases, and 11 bases lay outside the gene matches. Germline CDR1 is SGHRS and CDR2 is YFSETQ. The CDR3 length is 18 residues. The CDR3, as DNA: TGCGCCAGCAGCCTGACAATTAGCGGGAGGGCCGGCACAGATACGCAGTATTCT. It codes for CASSLTISGRAGTDTQYS.

The chain employs TRBV7-2 and TRBJ1-2; TRBD1 aligns across 8 bases. CDR3 length: 15 amino acids. V shed 3 bases and J 4 bases; nucleotides not matched to a gene: 7. Looked up from germline, CDR1 is SGHTA and CDR2 is FQGNSA. The CDR3 sequence is CASSFGQGNTYGYTF. CDR3 sequence (DNA): TGTGCCAGCAGCTTTGGACAGGGAAACACCTATGGCTACACCTTC.

This chain links TRBV20-1 with TRBJ2-1; D gene ambiguous. Germline V gene lookup returns CDR1 DFQATT and CDR2 SNEGSKA (reference sequence). Trimming pared 7 bases from V and 6 bases from J, leaving 13 bases between. The length of the CDR3 is 12 residues. In nucleotides, the CDR3 is TGCAGTGGCCTAGGTGGTGTCAATGAGCAGTTCTTC. It specifies CSGLGGVNEQFF.

This clonotype has a handful of counts. CDR3 sequence (DNA): TGTGCCAGTAGTATGTTGGGAAGCGAGCAGTACTTC. It encodes CASSMLGSEQYF. The chain links TRBV19 to TRBJ2-4; unclear D gene. The end of the DNA aligns better with TRBJ2-7, so the J call may be wrong. The CDR3 is made up of 12 amino acids. Germline values: CDR1 LNHDA, CDR2 SQIVND (reference sequence).

The V and J genes are TRBV6-1 and TRBJ2-5; TRBD1 matches at 7 bases. Germline V gene data show CDR1 as MNHNS and CDR2 as SASEGT. CDR3 length: 14 residues. Germline trimming cut 6 bases from V and 5 bases from J; bases unmatched to any gene: 9. The CDR3 reads CASSTQGFRETQYF. The CDR3 DNA is TGTGCCAGCAGCACACAGGGGTTTAGGGAGACCCAGTACTTC.